Shown below are 20 T cell receptor beta chains from a single sample sequenced in a study of monozygotic twins with cystic fibrosis. Only in-frame clones appear in the TCRdb table, and some are missing; sequencing was by immunoSEQ multiplex PCR. The sample has fewer than 25,000 clones; about 86% are singletons. The specimen sequenced was blood. These receptors were taken from a woman in her thirties with cystic fibrosis.

The gene calls are TRBV2 and TRBJ1-1; a possible D gene is TRBD1 (6 bases). Germline values: CDR1 SNHLY, CDR2 FYNNEI. The CDR3 totals 13 residues. V was shortened by 8 bases and J by 0 bases, with 10 bases between the two germline ends. In nucleotides, the CDR3 is TGTGCCAGCCTAGGGGGACTGAACACTGAAGCTTTCTTT. This encodes CASLGGLNTEAFF.

This clone has a single count. The V and J genes are TRBV9 and TRBJ2-2; TRBD2 is a possible D gene (6 bases). Trimming took 0 bases from V and 0 from J, leaving 6 bases between them. Germline V lookup: CDR1 SGDLS, CDR2 YYNGEE. The CDR3 sequence is 15 residues long. This CDR3 reads CASSVGGANTGELFF. The CDR3 coding sequence is TGTGCCAGCAGCGTAGGGGGGGCGAACACCGGGGAGCTGTTTTTT.

In this sample, this clone turned up once. The chain combines TRBV4-1 with TRBJ1-1, with 10 bases that match TRBD1. CDR1 is MGHRA and CDR2 is YSYEKL in the germline V gene. The CDR3 has 16 residues. V was pared by 0 bases and J by 3 bases, with 4 bases of the junction left unmatched. The CDR3 here is CASSQDSGQGYTEAFF. The CDR3 nucleotides are TGCGCCAGCAGCCAAGATTCGGGACAGGGGTACACTGAAGCTTTCTTT.

This chain connects TRBV4-1 to TRBJ1-5; 8 bases align to TRBD1. The CDR3 spans 15 residues. The V gene end was trimmed by 3 bases and the J gene end by 4 bases; junction bases not matched to a gene: 5. The germline V gene encodes CDR1 MGHRA and CDR2 YSYEKL. Here the CDR3 DNA reads TGCGCCAGCAGCCAGACGGGACAGGAGAATCAGCCCCAGCATTTT. Amino acid sequence: CASSQTGQENQPQHF.

This clone has just one count. The V and J genes are TRBV9 and TRBJ1-2; 7 nucleotides line up with TRBD1. There are 14 residues in the CDR3. The V gene end was trimmed by 3 bases and the J gene end by 8 bases; junction bases not matched to a gene: 10. Germline V lookup: CDR1 SGDLS, CDR2 YYNGEE. The CDR3 sequence: CASSEIGTVGGYTF. In DNA, the CDR3 is TGTGCCAGCAGCGAAATAGGGACAGTGGGGGGCTACACCTTC. Filled out from reference TRBV9 and TRBJ1-2, the complete variable domain reads DSGVTQTPKHLITATGQRVTLRCSPRSGDLSVYWYQQSLDQGLQFLIQYYNGEERAKGNILERFSAQQFPDLHSELNLSSLELGDSALYFCASSEIGTVGGYTFGSGTRLTVV.

The V call is TRBV5-1, the J call TRBJ2-7; 10 nucleotides agree with TRBD2. CDR1 and CDR2 from the germline V gene are SGHRS and YFSETQ. With 1 base clipped from V and 2 bases from J, the junction kept 3 bases outside the gene matches. The CDR3 runs to 15 residues. CDR3 bases: TGCGCCAGCAGCTTGAAACTAGCGGGAACCTACGAGCAGTACTTC. It codes for CASSLKLAGTYEQYF.

The chain uses TRBV19 and TRBJ1-3, with a tentative D call TRBD1 (6 bases). Germline CDR1 and CDR2: LNHDA and SQIVND (reference sequence). V was pared by 4 bases and J by 6 bases, with 16 bases between. This CDR3 contains 15 residues. Here the CDR3 reads CASSTRDILQNTIYF. The CDR3 bases are TGTGCCAGTAGTACCCGGGACATCTTACAAAACACCATATATTTT.

V is TRBV15 and J is TRBJ2-1; maybe TRBD2 (5 bases). Germline values: CDR1 LNHNV, CDR2 YYDKDF (reference sequence). This CDR3 is 14 amino acids long. Trimming stripped 5 bases from V and 8 bases from J, with 16 bases between. The CDR3 spells CATSFRTFSDEQFF. Here the CDR3 DNA reads TGTGCCACCAGCTTTCGGACTTTTAGCGATGAGCAGTTCTTC.

The chain recombines TRBV6-1 with TRBJ2-7, with 8 bases that match TRBD1. CDR3 length equals 16 residues. Trimming cost V 3 bases and J 7 bases; bases outside gene matches: 14. From germline, CDR1 is MNHNS and CDR2 SASEGT. The DNA for the CDR3 is TGTGCCAGCAGTGAGGACAGGGCCTGGAGACGTTCGGAGCAGTACTTC. This gives the protein CASSEDRAWRRSEQYF.

J is TRBJ1-1 and V is TRBV7-9; tentatively, D is TRBD1 (5 bases). The germline V gene encodes CDR1 SEHNR and CDR2 FQNEAQ (reference sequence). V dropped 5 bases and J dropped 6 bases, with 13 bases sitting between them. CDR3 length: 13 amino acids. Written as DNA, the CDR3 is TGTGCCAGCAGCGACGCAGGGAGGTCTGAAGCTTTCTTT. Its protein is CASSDAGRSEAFF.

This chain uses TRBV7-9 with TRBJ2-1, with 11 positions matching TRBD2. J gave up 3 bases and V 5 bases, and 3 bases lay outside the gene matches. Germline V CDR1 and CDR2: SEHNR, FQNEAQ (reference sequence). This CDR3 comprises 15 residues. For the CDR3, the DNA is TGTGCCAGCAGCCTAACTAGCGGGGGCTACAATGAGCAGTTCTTC. Amino acids: CASSLTSGGYNEQFF. The variable domain in full, completed from reference TRBV7-9 and TRBJ2-1, reads DTGVSQNPRHKITKRGQNVTFRCDPISEHNRLYWYRQTLGQGPEFLTYFQNEAQLEKSRLLSDRFSAERPKGSFSTLEIQRTEQGDSAMYLCASSLTSGGYNEQFFGPGTRLTVL.

The V call is TRBV5-6, the J call TRBJ2-3, with 7 bases lining up with TRBD1. Germline V lookup: CDR1 SGHDT, CDR2 YYEEEE. CDR3 size: 16 residues. J was trimmed by 2 bases and V by 2 bases; bases with no gene match: 8. The CDR3 loop reads CASSLVRDRFTDTQYF. The CDR3, as DNA: TGTGCCAGCAGCTTAGTCCGGGACAGATTCACAGATACGCAGTATTTT. The full variable domain, in which reference TRBV5-6 and TRBJ2-3 provide the parts outside the CDR3, is DAGVTQSPTHLIKTRGQQVTLRCSPKSGHDTVSWYQQALGQGPQFIFQYYEEEERQRGNFPDRFSGHQFPNYSSELNVNALLLGDSALYLCASSLVRDRFTDTQYFGPGTRLTVL.

There are a few counts of this clone. The chain joins TRBV10-1 to TRBJ2-7; 7 nucleotides align to TRBD2. The CDR3 totals 11 residues. Germline assignment: CDR1 WNHNN and CDR2 SYGVQD (reference sequence). The trim removed 4 bases at V and 7 bases at J, leaving 1 base unmatched. This CDR3 is CASSVGREQYF. DNA for the CDR3: TGCGCCAGCAGTGTCGGGAGGGAGCAGTACTTC.

The chain carries TRBV19 and TRBJ1-1; 7 nucleotides line up with TRBD1. The CDR3 totals 15 residues. Unmatched junction bases numbered 14, after V lost 8 bases and J lost 5 bases. CDR1 is LNHDA and CDR2 is SQIVND in the germline V gene (reference sequence). CDR3 nucleotide sequence: TGTGCCAGTCTACATACAGGGGATTGGGGGACTGAAGCTTTCTTT. As protein: CASLHTGDWGTEAFF.

This rearrangement joins TRBV6-1 to TRBJ1-4; D is ambiguous. The V end lost 8 bases, the J end lost 7 bases, and 17 bases lay between the germline ends. In germline, CDR1 is MNHNS, CDR2 SASEGT. The CDR3 is 14 residues long. The CDR3 sequence is CASRNPRWGEKLFF. CDR3 sequence (DNA): TGTGCCAGCCGAAATCCCAGGTGGGGTGAAAAACTGTTTTTT.

This chain links TRBV7-2 with TRBJ1-5; D may be TRBD1 (5 bases). Germline CDR1 SGHTA, CDR2 FQGNSA. V shed 5 bases and J shed 4 bases, with 15 bases lying between them. The CDR3 is 15 residues long. CDR3: CASSPGTARNQPQHF. DNA of the CDR3: TGTGCCAGCAGCCCAGGGACCGCGAGGAATCAGCCCCAGCATTTT. Drawing the rest from reference TRBV7-2 and TRBJ1-5, the complete variable domain is GAGVSQSPSNKVTEKGKDVELRCDPISGHTALYWYRQSLGQGLEFLIYFQGNSAPDKSGLPSDRFSAERTGGSVSTLTIQRTQQEDSAVYLCASSPGTARNQPQHFGDGTRLSIL.

The J gene is TRBJ1-5, the V gene TRBV30; D call uncertain. V lost 2 bases to trimming and J lost 4 bases, with 15 bases between them. Germline assignment: CDR1 GTSNPN and CDR2 SVGIG (reference sequence). The CDR3 runs to 15 residues. This chain's CDR3 is CAWSSQGIGNQPQHF. The CDR3 nucleotides read TGTGCCTGGAGTTCCCAAGGGATCGGGAATCAGCCCCAGCATTTT.

CDR3 sequence (DNA): TGTGCCAGCATACGGGGAGGGAATTCACCCCTCCACTTT. Translated, it gives CASIRGGNSPLHF. This chain uses TRBV2 with TRBJ1-6; unclear D gene. This CDR3 spans 13 amino acids. CDR1 and CDR2 (germline): SNHLY, FYNNEI. Deletions cut 7 bases from V and 7 bases from J, with 11 bases between.

The J gene is TRBJ1-5, the V gene TRBV28; D is uncertain. Trimming removed 1 base from V and 0 bases from J, with 13 bases in between. The CDR3 runs to 17 residues. Germline CDR1 and CDR2: MDHEN and SYDVKM. The chain's CDR3 is CASSLLSGSYSNQPQHF. The CDR3 DNA follows: TGTGCCAGCAGTTTATTATCCGGATCCTATAGCAATCAGCCCCAGCATTTT.

The chain is built from TRBV13 and TRBJ2-1, with D tentatively TRBD1 or TRBD2 (6 bases each). The V and J ends lost 0 bases and 6 bases respectively, with 9 bases between them. Germline V gene sequence: CDR1 PRHDT, CDR2 FYEKMQ (reference sequence). The CDR3 extends over 14 amino acids. CDR3 coding DNA: TGTGCCAGCAGCTTAGGACAGGGAGGCAATGAGCAGTTCTTC. Its protein is CASSLGQGGNEQFF.